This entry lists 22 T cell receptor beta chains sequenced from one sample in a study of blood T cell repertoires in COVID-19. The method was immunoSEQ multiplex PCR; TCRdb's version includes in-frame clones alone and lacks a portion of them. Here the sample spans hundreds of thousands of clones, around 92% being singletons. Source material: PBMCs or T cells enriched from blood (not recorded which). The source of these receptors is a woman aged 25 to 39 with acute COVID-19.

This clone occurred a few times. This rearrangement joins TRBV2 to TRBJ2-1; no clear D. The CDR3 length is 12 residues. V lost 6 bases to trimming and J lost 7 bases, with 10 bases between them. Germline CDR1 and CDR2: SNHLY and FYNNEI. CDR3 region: CASSSSLNEQFF. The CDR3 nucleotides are TGTGCCAGCAGCTCGTCCCTTAATGAGCAGTTCTTC.

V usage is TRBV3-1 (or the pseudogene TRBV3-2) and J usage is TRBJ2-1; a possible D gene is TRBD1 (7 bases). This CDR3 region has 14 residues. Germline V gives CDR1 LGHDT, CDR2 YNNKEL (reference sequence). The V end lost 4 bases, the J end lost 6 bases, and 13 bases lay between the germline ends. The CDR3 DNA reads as TGTGCCAGCAGCCCCGACAGGGAGGTCAATGAGCAGTTCTTC. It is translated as CASSPDREVNEQFF.

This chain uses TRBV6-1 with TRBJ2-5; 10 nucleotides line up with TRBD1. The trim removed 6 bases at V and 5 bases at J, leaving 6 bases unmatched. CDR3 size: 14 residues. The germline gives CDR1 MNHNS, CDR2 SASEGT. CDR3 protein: CASRTGTGDETQYF. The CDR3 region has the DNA TGTGCCAGCAGAACCGGGACAGGGGACGAGACCCAGTACTTC.

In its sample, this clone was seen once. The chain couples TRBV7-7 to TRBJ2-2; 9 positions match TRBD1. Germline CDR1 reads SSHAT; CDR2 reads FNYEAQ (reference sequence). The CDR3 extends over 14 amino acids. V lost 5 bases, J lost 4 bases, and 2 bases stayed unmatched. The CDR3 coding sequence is TGTGCCAGCAGCGACAGGGGGTCCACCGGGGAGCTGTTTTTT. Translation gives CASSDRGSTGELFF.

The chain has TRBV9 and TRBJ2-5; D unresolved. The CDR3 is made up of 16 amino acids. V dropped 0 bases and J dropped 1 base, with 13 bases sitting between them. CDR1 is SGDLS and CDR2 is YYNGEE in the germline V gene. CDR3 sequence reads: CASSVGGLPLQETQYF. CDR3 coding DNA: TGTGCCAGCAGCGTAGGTGGGCTCCCCCTCCAAGAGACCCAGTACTTC. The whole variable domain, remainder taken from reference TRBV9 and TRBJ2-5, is DSGVTQTPKHLITATGQRVTLRCSPRSGDLSVYWYQQSLDQGLQFLIQYYNGEERAKGNILERFSAQQFPDLHSELNLSSLELGDSALYFCASSVGGLPLQETQYFGPGTRLLVL.

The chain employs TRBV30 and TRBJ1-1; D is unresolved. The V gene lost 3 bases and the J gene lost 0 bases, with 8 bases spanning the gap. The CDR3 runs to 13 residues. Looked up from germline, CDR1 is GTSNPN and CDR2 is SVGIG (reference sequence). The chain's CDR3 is CAWSLAVNTEAFF. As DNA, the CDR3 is TGTGCCTGGAGCCTGGCCGTGAACACTGAAGCTTTCTTT.

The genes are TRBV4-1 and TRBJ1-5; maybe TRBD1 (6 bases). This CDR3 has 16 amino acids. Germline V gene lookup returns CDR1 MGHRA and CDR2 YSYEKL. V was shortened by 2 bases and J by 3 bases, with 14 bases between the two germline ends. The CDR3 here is CASSQISGVDNQPQHF. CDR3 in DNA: TGCGCCAGCAGCCAAATCTCAGGGGTCGACAATCAGCCCCAGCATTTT.

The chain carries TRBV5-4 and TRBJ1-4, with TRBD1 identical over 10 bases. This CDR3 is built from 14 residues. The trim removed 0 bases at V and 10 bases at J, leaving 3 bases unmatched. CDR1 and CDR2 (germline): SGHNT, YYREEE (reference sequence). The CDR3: CASSLGGDRGKLFF. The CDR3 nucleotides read TGTGCCAGCAGCTTGGGAGGGGACAGGGGAAAACTGTTTTTT.

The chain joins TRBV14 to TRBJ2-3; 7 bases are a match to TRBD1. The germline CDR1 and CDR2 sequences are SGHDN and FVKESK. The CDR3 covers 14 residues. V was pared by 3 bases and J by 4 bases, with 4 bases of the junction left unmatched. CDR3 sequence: CASSHHDRADTQYF. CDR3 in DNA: TGTGCCAGCAGCCATCACGACAGGGCAGATACGCAGTATTTT.

The CDR3 DNA reads TGTGCCAGCAGCTCAAACAGGGAAACTAATGAAAAACTGTTTTTT. It is translated as CASSSNRETNEKLFF. The chain uses TRBV5-4 and TRBJ1-4; weak D call: TRBD1 (6 bases). V shed 3 bases and J shed 1 base, with 10 bases lying between them. The V gene's germline CDR1 is SGHNT and CDR2 YYREEE (reference sequence). This CDR3 comprises 15 residues. Using reference TRBV5-4 and TRBJ1-4 for the parts outside the CDR3, the full variable domain is ETGVTQSPTHLIKTRGQQVTLRCSSQSGHNTVSWYQQALGQGPQFIFQYYREEENGRGNFPPRFSGLQFPNYSSELNVNALELDDSALYLCASSSNRETNEKLFFGSGTQLSVL.

CDR3 amino acids: CASNPRGGTSTDTQYF. The CDR3 nucleotides are TGTGCCAGCAACCCTCGCGGGGGGACTAGCACAGATACGCAGTATTTT. V usage is TRBV9 and J usage is TRBJ2-3; 8 nucleotides agree with TRBD2. Looked up from germline, CDR1 is SGDLS and CDR2 is YYNGEE. Trimming removed 6 bases from V and 0 bases from J; junction bases left unmatched: 9. The CDR3 loop spans 16 amino acids.

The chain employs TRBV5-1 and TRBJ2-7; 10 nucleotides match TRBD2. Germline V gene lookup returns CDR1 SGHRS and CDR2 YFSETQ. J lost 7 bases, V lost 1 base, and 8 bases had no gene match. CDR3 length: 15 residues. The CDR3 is CASSLTSGVQEEQYF. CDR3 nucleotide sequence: TGCGCCAGCAGCTTGACTAGCGGGGTACAGGAAGAGCAGTACTTC.

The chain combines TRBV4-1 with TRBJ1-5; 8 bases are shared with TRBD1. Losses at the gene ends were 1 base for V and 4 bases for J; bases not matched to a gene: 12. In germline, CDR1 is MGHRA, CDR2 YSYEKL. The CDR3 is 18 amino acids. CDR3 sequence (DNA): TGCGCCAGCAGCCAAGCACGAGGACAGGGAGGCTGGAATCAGCCCCAGCATTTT. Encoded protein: CASSQARGQGGWNQPQHF.

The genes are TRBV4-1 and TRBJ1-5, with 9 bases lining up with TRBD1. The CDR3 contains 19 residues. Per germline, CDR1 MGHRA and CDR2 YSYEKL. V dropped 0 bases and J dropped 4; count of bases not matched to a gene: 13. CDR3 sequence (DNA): TGCGCCAGCAGCCAAGAGAAAGGACAGGGGAGGGGGGTGAATCAGCCCCAGCATTTT. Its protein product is CASSQEKGQGRGVNQPQHF.

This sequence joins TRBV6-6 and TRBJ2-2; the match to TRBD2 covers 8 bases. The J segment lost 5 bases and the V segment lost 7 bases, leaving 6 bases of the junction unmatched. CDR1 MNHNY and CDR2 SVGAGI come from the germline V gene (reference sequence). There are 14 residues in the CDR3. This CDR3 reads CASIGTSLTGELFF. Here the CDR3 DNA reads TGTGCCAGCATCGGGACTAGTCTTACCGGGGAGCTGTTTTTT.

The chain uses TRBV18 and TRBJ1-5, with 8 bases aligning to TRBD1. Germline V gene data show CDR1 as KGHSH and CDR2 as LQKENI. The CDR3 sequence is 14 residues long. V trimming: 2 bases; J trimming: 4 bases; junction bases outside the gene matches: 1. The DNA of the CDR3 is TGTGCCAGCTCACCAGGACAGGGAAATCAGCCCCAGCATTTT. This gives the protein CASSPGQGNQPQHF.

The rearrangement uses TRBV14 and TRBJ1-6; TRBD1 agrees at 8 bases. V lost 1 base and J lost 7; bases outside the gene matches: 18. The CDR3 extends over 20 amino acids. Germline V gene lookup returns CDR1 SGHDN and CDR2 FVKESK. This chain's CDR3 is CASSQGGTGTYAGENSPLHF. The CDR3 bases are TGTGCCAGCAGCCAAGGCGGGACAGGCACGTATGCTGGGGAAAATTCACCCCTCCACTTT.

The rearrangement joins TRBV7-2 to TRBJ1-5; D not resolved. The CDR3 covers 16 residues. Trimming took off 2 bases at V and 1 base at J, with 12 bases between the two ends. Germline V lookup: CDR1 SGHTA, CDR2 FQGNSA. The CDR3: CASSLHSGGSNQPQHF. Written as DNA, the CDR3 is TGTGCCAGCAGCTTACACTCCGGCGGGAGCAATCAGCCCCAGCATTTT.

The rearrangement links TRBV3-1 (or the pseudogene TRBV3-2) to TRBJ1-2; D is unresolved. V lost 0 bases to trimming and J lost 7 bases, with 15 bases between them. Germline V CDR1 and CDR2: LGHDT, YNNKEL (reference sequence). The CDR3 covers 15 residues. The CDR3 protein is CASSQDLVPYAGYTF. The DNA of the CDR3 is TGTGCCAGCAGCCAAGATCTGGTCCCCTACGCTGGCTACACCTTC.

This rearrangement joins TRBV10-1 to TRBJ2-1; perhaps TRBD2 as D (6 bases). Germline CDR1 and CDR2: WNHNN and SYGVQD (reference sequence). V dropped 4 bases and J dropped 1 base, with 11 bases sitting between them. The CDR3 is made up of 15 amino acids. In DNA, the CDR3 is TGCGCCAGCAGTGGCCTCCGGGGGTCCTACAATGAGCAGTTCTTC. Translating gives CASSGLRGSYNEQFF.

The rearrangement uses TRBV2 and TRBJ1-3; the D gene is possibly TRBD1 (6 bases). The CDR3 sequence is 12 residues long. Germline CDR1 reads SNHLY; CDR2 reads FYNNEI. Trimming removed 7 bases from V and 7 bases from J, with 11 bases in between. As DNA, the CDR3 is TGTGCCAGCACCCCAGGGGCCAACACCATATATTTT. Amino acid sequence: CASTPGANTIYF.

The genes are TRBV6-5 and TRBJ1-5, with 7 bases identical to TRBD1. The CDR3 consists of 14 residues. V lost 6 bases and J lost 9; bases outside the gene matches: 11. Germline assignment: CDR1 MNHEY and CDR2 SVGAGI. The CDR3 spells CASRKDRSRPPQHF. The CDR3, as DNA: TGTGCCAGCAGAAAGGACAGGTCGCGTCCGCCCCAGCATTTT.